Below, one T cell receptor (beta chain) is given with its context. Its target is unknown. Some clones are missing from TCRdb's copy, which holds only in-frame ones; the method was immunoSEQ multiplex PCR. The profile covers about 45,000 clones, with roughly 60% appearing a single time and roughly 18% taken by the ten largest. Losses at the gene ends were 3 bases for V and 4 bases for J; bases not matched to a gene: 19. The CDR3 has 20 amino acids. Germline CDR1 and CDR2: LNHNV and YYDKDF (reference sequence). The sample belongs to a study of radiotherapy plus CTLA-4 blockade in lung cancer. Study-wide context: Patients showed objective responses in under 20% of cases, and disease control was achieved by 30% to 35%. Regarding the study as a whole: According to reports, early shifts in blood T cell clones, alongside interferon-beta, forecast response most accurately. Expansion of tumor-derived TCR clones was observed in blood after radiotherapy plus ipilimumab.

Patients had chemo-refractory metastatic non-small-cell lung cancer and received focal radiation plus CTLA-4 blockade that used ipilimumab. The chain combines TRBV15 with TRBJ2-3; TRBD2 matches at 10 bases. The sequence was obtained from a human donor with non-small cell lung cancer who had a partial response to radiotherapy plus ipilimumab. Here the sequenced sample was peripheral blood, taken from a patient treated with radiotherapy plus ipilimumab. The CDR3: CATSSGTSETFPPFADTQYF. In DNA, the CDR3 is TGTGCCACCAGCAGTGGGACTAGCGAGACTTTCCCCCCGTTCGCAGATACGCAGTATTTT.